This TCR beta chain was identified in a study of T-cell reconstitution after alpha-beta-depleted transplantation in children. General study findings and limits: Newly made T cells mostly supplied T-cell counts and diversity one year after transplant. Several hundred rapidly expanded clones from non-depleted graft cells reportedly supplied alpha-beta T cells about two months post-transplant. In some patients, recipient T cells and intrathymic progenitors surviving conditioning explained high day-60 diversity.

This clonotype was recorded a few times. Its antigen is currently unknown. Unique molecular identifiers were incorporated during preparation of the TCRbeta library. One entry per CDR3 protein, called by TCRdb with MiXCR from the PCR reads. In the table there are around 450,000 distinct CDR3 sequences, roughly a tenth of which are singletons. Specimen: PBMCs, collected before TCRalphabeta/CD19-depleted stem cell transplant. The receptor was isolated from a child aged 2-9 years with inherited bone marrow failure, due to receive a stem cell transplant.

The CDR3 loop is CASRWTSDYEQYF. The CDR3 nucleotides are TGTGCCAGCAGATGGACTAGCGACTACGAGCAGTACTTC. The rearrangement joins TRBV27 to TRBJ2-7, with 9 bases fitting TRBD2. Trimming cost V 6 bases and J 3 bases; bases outside gene matches: 3. There are 13 residues in the CDR3. Germline V lookup: CDR1 MNHEY, CDR2 SMNVEV (reference sequence).